Listed below are T cell receptor beta chains from one sample, sequenced in a study of shared clonotypes between healthy human individuals. Assay used: immunoSEQ multiplex PCR; TCRdb lists only in-frame clones, some missing. Of 780,000 or so clones in the sample, roughly 72% were seen once. The source material was memory CD4+ T cells sorted from blood. The receptors were gathered from a woman in her 30s in good health. CDR3s include the opening cysteine and the closing phenylalanine or tryptophan. The D gene is left open where the match is weak. Rows may omit the clone size; those that give it use once, few, many or a size class.

TRBV7-2,TRBD2,NA,TRBJ2-1,CASMGGRARNEQFF,TGTGCCAGCATGGGCGGGAGGGCCAGGAATGAGCAGTTCTTC
TRBV5-1,NA,NA,TRBJ1-1,CASSWAWVSGEAFF,TGCGCCAGCAGCTGGGCGTGGGTCTCGGGTGAAGCTTTCTTT
TRBV6-5,NA,once,TRBJ2-7,CASRGEVYEQYF,TGTGCCAGCAGAGGGGAGGTCTACGAGCAGTACTTC
TRBV27,NA,once,TRBJ2-5,CASSLQGGRETQYF,TGTGCCAGCAGTCTACAGGGGGGGAGAGAGACCCAGTACTTC
TRBV11-2,NA,NA,TRBJ2-7,CASSPPSAETYEQYF,TGTGCCAGCAGCCCACCCTCGGCCGAAACCTACGAGCAGTACTTC
TRBV9,NA,NA,TRBJ1-3,CASSGQDLLSGNTIYF,TGTGCCAGCAGCGGTCAGGACCTGCTCTCTGGAAACACCATATATTTT
TRBV7-3,NA,NA,TRBJ2-5,CASTLHKTQYF,TGTGCCAGCACTCTCCACAAGACCCAGTACTTC
TRBV6-1,NA,few,TRBJ1-4,CASSLRRTNEKLFF,TGTGCCAGCAGCCTAAGACGGACGAATGAAAAACTGTTTTTT
TRBV19,TRBD1,many,TRBJ2-7,CASSARRDRGSYEQYF,TGTGCCAGTAGTGCTCGACGGGACAGGGGATCTTACGAGCAGTACTTC
TRBV5-1,NA,NA,TRBJ2-1,CASSLDWASQFF,TGCGCCAGCAGCTTGGACTGGGCATCTCAGTTCTTC
TRBV9,TRBD2,NA,TRBJ2-2,CATGLAEDANTGELFF,TGTGCCACGGGACTAGCGGAAGACGCGAACACCGGGGAGCTGTTTTTT
TRBV6-5,NA,NA,TRBJ2-3,CASFSLGNPTDTQYF,TGTGCCAGCTTCTCCCTCGGGAACCCGACAGATACGCAGTATTTT
TRBV1,NA,NA,TRBJ1-4,CTSSNDQGPNEKLFF,TGCACCAGCAGCAACGATCAGGGACCTAATGAAAAACTGTTTTTT
TRBV27,TRBD1,few,TRBJ1-4,CASWTGGEKLFF,TGTGCCAGCTGGACAGGAGGTGAAAAACTGTTTTTT
TRBV28,TRBD1,NA,TRBJ2-1,CASSFLSGGNEQFF,TGTGCCAGCAGTTTCCTCTCAGGGGGCAATGAGCAGTTCTTC
TRBV13,NA,few,TRBJ2-7,CASSLRGLGSSGIREQYF,TGTGCCAGCAGCTTAAGGGGGCTGGGGAGTAGCGGGATTCGTGAGCAGTACTTC
TRBV5-1,TRBD2,once,TRBJ2-7,CASSLGLAETYEQYF,TGCGCCAGCAGCTTGGGACTAGCGGAAACCTACGAGCAGTACTTC
TRBV10-1,TRBD1,NA,TRBJ2-2,CASSDFEGATGELFF,TGCGCCAGCAGTGACTTTGAGGGGGCCACCGGGGAGCTGTTTTTT
TRBV7-9,TRBD1,NA,TRBJ1-1,CASSLWGQGIMNTEAFF,TGTGCCAGCAGCTTATGGGGACAGGGAATCATGAACACTGAAGCTTTCTTT
TRBV10-3,NA,NA,TRBJ1-5,CAISEFDSANQPQHF,TGTGCCATCAGTGAGTTCGACAGTGCTAATCAGCCCCAGCATTTT
TRBV30,NA,many,TRBJ2-5,CAWNRDQETQYF,TGTGCCTGGAACAGGGACCAAGAGACCCAGTACTTC
TRBV6-6,TRBD1,NA,TRBJ2-7,CASSYGQGTREQYF,TGTGCCAGCAGTTATGGACAGGGAACGCGGGAGCAGTACTTC
TRBV14,NA,NA,TRBJ1-1,CASSQAKLNTEAFF,TGTGCCAGCAGCCAGGCTAAACTGAACACTGAAGCTTTCTTT
TRBV7-6,NA,NA,TRBJ1-5,CASSLVRGDPQHF,TGTGCCAGCAGCTTAGTTCGCGGGGATCCCCAGCATTTT
TRBV29-1,TRBD1,NA,TRBJ1-5,CRDDRGGGGNQPQHF,TGCAGGGACGACAGGGGAGGCGGCGGCAATCAGCCCCAGCATTTT
TRBV9,NA,NA,TRBJ2-1,CASSVGGSNEQFF,TGTGCCAGCAGCGTAGGAGGGTCGAATGAGCAGTTCTTC
TRBV6-6,NA,NA,TRBJ1-1,CASSYDMGLPEAFF,TGTGCCAGCAGTTACGATATGGGGCTCCCTGAAGCTTTCTTT
TRBV19,TRBD2,NA,TRBJ2-1,CASSIDAGGPYNEQFF,TGTGCCAGTAGTATAGACGCGGGAGGGCCATACAATGAGCAGTTCTTC
TRBV28,NA,NA,TRBJ2-7,CASSSPSAGVYEQYF,TGTGCCAGCAGCTCCCCCTCGGCAGGGGTTTACGAGCAGTACTTC
TRBV30,TRBD2,NA,TRBJ2-3,CAWSLAGGDTQYF,TGTGCCTGGAGCCTAGCGGGAGGAGATACGCAGTATTTT
TRBV5-1,NA,few,TRBJ2-1,CASSYNSGSYNEQFF,TGCGCCAGCAGCTATAACAGCGGCAGCTACAATGAGCAGTTCTTC
TRBV30,NA,NA,TRBJ1-5,CAWSIRPNQPQHF,TGTGCCTGGAGTATTAGACCTAATCAGCCCCAGCATTTT
TRBV19,TRBD2,NA,TRBJ2-1,CASSLRVAGGTYNEQFF,TGTGCCAGTAGCCTCAGGGTAGCGGGAGGGACCTACAATGAGCAGTTCTTC
TRBV28,NA,once,TRBJ2-5,CASRGGVQETQYF,TGTGCCTCCAGAGGGGGTGTCCAAGAGACCCAGTACTTC
TRBV28,NA,NA,TRBJ1-4,CASLPGGAGEKLFF,TGTGCCAGCCTTCCGGGAGGGGCCGGCGAAAAACTGTTTTTT
TRBV5-1,NA,NA,TRBJ2-7,CASSLQGQPNYEQYF,TGCGCCAGCAGCTTGCAAGGACAGCCTAACTACGAGCAGTACTTC
TRBV7-2,NA,NA,TRBJ2-1,CASSQDSSYNEQFF,TGTGCCAGCAGCCAAGACTCCTCCTACAATGAGCAGTTCTTC
TRBV29-1,TRBD1,NA,TRBJ2-5,CSALGTGAQETQYF,TGCAGCGCTTTGGGGACAGGGGCCCAAGAGACCCAGTACTTC
TRBV30,NA,NA,TRBJ2-1,CAWSGIANYNEQFF,TGTGCCTGGAGTGGAATTGCTAACTACAATGAGCAGTTCTTC
TRBV25-1,TRBD1,NA,TRBJ2-7,CASSGIGTGPINYEQYF,TGTGCCAGCAGTGGAATTGGGACAGGGCCCATAAACTACGAGCAGTACTTC
TRBV29-1,TRBD2,NA,TRBJ2-5,CSVDRGLYQETQYF,TGCAGCGTTGACCGGGGACTATACCAAGAGACCCAGTACTTC
TRBV6-1,NA,NA,TRBJ1-5,CASSEVNLVGNQPQHF,TGTGCCAGCAGTGAAGTGAACCTGGTAGGGAATCAGCCCCAGCATTTT
TRBV7-9,TRBD1,NA,TRBJ2-5,CASRADRGRGETQYF,TGTGCCAGCAGAGCGGACAGGGGGCGCGGTGAGACCCAGTACTTC
TRBV2,TRBD1,NA,TRBJ1-4,CASRGTGGSEKLFF,TGTGCCAGCAGGGGAACAGGGGGGTCGGAAAAACTGTTTTTT
TRBV18,TRBD2,once,TRBJ2-7,CASSPSGGGVYEQYF,TGTGCCAGCTCTCCAAGCGGTGGGGGGGTCTACGAGCAGTACTTC
TRBV10-3,NA,NA,TRBJ1-5,CAISDYINQPQHF,TGTGCCATCAGTGATTACATAAATCAGCCCCAGCATTTT
TRBV11-2,TRBD2,NA,TRBJ2-5,CASRSLAGLTQYF,TGTGCCAGCAGGTCTCTAGCGGGCCTGACCCAGTACTTC
TRBV7-2,NA,NA,TRBJ2-3,CASSSPGVPRTDTQYF,TGTGCCAGCAGCTCTCCAGGGGTCCCACGCACAGATACGCAGTATTTT